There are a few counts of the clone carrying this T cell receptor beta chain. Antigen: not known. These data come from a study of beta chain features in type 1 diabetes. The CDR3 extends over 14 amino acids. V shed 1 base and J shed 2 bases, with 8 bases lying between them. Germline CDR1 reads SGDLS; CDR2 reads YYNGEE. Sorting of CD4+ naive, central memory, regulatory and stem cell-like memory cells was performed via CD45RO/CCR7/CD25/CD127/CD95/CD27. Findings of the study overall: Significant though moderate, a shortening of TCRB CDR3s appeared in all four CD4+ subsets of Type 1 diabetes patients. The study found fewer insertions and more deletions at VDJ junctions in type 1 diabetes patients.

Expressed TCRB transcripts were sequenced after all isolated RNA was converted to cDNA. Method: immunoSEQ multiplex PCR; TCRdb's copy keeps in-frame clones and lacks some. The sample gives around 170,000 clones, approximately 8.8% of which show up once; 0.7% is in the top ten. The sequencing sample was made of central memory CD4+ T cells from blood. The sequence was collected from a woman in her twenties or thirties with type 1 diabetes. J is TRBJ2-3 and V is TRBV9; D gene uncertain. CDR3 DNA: TGTGCCAGCAGCGTAAATTTCCACACAGATACGCAGTATTTT. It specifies CASSVNFHTDTQYF. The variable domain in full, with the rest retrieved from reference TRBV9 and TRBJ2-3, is DSGVTQTPKHLITATGQRVTLRCSPRSGDLSVYWYQQSLDQGLQFLIQYYNGEERAKGNILERFSAQQFPDLHSELNLSSLELGDSALYFCASSVNFHTDTQYFGPGTRLTVL.